Listed below are T cell receptor beta chains from one sample, sequenced in a study of T-cell reconstitution after alpha-beta-depleted transplantation in children. TCRdb recomputed calls from the PCR reads with MiXCR, one row per CDR3 protein. Among about 460,000 distinct CDR3 sequences listed, about 10% were seen once. Sequenced material: PBMCs, taken before TCRalphabeta/CD19-depleted stem cell transplant. These receptors all come from a child aged 2-15 years with inherited bone marrow failure, due to receive a stem cell transplant. Each CDR3 is given with its conserved first and last residue. D genes are given only for firm matches. The size entry is marked missing in some rows and otherwise reads once, few, many or a size class.

D	V	size	J	DNA	CDR3
.	TRBV2	many	TRBJ2-5	TGTGCCAGCAGTGACTCGGAGTTGGAGACCCAGTACTTC	CASSDSELETQYF
.	TRBV20-1	many	TRBJ2-7	TGCAGTGCTAGACCTTGGCCCACAGGGATCTCCTACGAGCAGTACTTC	CSARPWPTGISYEQYF
.	TRBV11-2	few	TRBJ2-7	TGTGCCAGCAGCCAAGGTGGAGGGGGAATTTTCTCCTACGAGCAGTACTTC	CASSQGGGGIFSYEQYF
TRBD2	TRBV2	many	TRBJ2-7	TGTGCCAGCAGCGAGAGCGGGGGGGTTAACTACGAGCAGTACTTC	CASSESGGVNYEQYF
.	TRBV3-1	.	TRBJ1-1	TGTGCCAGCAGCCCCCAGGCTTTAGGGGGTGAAGCTTTCTTT	CASSPQALGGEAFF
.	TRBV5-4	.	TRBJ2-5	TGTGCCAGCAGCTTGGAATCGGAGACCCAGTACTTC	CASSLESETQYF
.	TRBV7-9	many	TRBJ2-7	TGTGCCAGCAGCTTAGGGTTCAGGGGTAATCAGGACGAGCAGTACTTC	CASSLGFRGNQDEQYF
.	TRBV28	many	TRBJ1-1	TGTGCCAGCAGCTCAGCCCCACTGGAAGCTTTCTTT	CASSSAPLEAFF
TRBD1	TRBV7-2	few	TRBJ2-1	TGTGCCAGCAGCTTAGCCGGGGACAGATACAATGAGCAGTTCTTC	CASSLAGDRYNEQFF
.	TRBV27	many	TRBJ2-7	TGCGCCAGCAGCTTGGGACTTGCCTACGAGCAGTACTTC	CASSLGLAYEQYF